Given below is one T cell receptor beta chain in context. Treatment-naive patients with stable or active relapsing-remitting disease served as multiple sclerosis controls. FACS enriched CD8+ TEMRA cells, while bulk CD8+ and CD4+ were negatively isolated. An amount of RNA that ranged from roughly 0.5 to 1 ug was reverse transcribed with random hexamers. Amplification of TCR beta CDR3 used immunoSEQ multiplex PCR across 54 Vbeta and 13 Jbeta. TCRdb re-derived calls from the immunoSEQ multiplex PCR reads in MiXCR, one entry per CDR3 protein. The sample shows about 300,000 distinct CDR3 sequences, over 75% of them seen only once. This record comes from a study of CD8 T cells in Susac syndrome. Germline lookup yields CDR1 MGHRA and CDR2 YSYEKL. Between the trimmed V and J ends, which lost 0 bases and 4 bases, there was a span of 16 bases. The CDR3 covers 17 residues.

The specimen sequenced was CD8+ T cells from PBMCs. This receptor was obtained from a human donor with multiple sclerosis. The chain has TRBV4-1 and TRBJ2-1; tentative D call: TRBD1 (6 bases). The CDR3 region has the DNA TGCGCCAGCAGCCAAGATTGGGGGCCGATGACTTACAATGAGCAGTTCTTC. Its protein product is CASSQDWGPMTYNEQFF.